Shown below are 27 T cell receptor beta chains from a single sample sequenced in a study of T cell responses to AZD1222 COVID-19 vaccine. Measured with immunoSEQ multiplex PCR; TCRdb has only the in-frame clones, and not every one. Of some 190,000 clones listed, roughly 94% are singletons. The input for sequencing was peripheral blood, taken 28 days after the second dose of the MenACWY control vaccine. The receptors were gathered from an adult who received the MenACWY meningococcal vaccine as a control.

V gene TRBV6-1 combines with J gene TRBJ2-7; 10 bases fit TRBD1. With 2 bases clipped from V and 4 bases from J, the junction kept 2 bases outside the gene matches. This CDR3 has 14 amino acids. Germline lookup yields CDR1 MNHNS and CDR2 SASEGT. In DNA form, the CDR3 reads TGTGCCAGCAGTGAAATGGACAGGGGGTACGAGCAGTACTTC. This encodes CASSEMDRGYEQYF.

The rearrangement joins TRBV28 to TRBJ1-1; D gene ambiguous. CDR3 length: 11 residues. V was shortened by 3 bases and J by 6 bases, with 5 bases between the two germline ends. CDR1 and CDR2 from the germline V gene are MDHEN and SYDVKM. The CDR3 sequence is CASSFQAEAFF. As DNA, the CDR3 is TGTGCCAGCAGTTTTCAAGCTGAAGCTTTCTTT.

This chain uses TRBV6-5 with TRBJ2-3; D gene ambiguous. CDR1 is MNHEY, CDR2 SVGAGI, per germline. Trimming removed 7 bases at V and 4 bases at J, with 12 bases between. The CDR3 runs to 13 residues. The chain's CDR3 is CASTGILADTQYF. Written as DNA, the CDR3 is TGTGCCAGCACGGGTATTCTCGCAGATACGCAGTATTTT.

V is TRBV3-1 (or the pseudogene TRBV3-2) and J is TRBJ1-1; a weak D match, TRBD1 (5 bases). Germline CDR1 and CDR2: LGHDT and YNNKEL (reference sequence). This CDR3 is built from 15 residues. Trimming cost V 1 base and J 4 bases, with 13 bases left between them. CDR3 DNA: TGTGCCAGCAGCCAAGGAGCGGGGCTGAGCACTGAAGCTTTCTTT. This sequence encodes CASSQGAGLSTEAFF.

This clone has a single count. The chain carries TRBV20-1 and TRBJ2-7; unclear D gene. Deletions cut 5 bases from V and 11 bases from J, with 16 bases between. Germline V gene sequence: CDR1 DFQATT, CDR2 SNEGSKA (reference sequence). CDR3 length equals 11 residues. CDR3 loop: CSAHFMLLEYF. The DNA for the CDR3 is TGCAGTGCTCATTTCATGCTGCTCGAGTACTTC.

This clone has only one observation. The CDR3 sequence: CASSQLAGGPHRELFF. Here the CDR3 DNA reads TGTGCCAGCAGCCAATTAGCGGGGGGGCCCCACCGGGAGCTGTTTTTT. This chain connects TRBV4-2 to TRBJ2-2, with 11 bases matching TRBD2. With V trimmed by 2 bases and J by 9 bases, 8 bases remained unmatched. Germline V CDR1 and CDR2: LGHNA, YNFKEQ. CDR3 length: 16 residues.

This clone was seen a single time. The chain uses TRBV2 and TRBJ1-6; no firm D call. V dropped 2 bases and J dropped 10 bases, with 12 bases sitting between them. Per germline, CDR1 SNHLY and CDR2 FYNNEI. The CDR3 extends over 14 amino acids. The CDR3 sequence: CASSELGGRSPLHF. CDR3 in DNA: TGTGCCAGCAGTGAACTGGGTGGTCGGTCACCCCTCCACTTT.

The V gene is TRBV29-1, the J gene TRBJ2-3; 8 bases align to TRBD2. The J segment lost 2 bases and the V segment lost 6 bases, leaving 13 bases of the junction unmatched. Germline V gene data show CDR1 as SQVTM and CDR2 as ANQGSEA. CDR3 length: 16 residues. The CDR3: CSVGGGSGSYTDTQYF. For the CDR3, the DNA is TGCAGCGTCGGGGGGGGGTCAGGGAGCTACACAGATACGCAGTATTTT.

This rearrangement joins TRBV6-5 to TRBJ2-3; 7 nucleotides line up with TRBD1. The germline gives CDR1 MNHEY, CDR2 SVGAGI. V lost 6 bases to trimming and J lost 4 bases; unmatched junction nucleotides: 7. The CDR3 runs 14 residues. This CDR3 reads CASSVTGQSDTQYF. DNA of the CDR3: TGTGCCAGCAGCGTAACGGGACAGTCAGATACGCAGTATTTT.

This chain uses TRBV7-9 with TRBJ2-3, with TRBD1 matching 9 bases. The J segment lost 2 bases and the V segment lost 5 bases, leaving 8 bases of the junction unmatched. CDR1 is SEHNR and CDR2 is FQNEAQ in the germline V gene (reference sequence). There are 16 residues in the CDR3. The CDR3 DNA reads TGTGCCAGCAGCCCAGCCGGGACAGGGAACACAGATACGCAGTATTTT. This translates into CASSPAGTGNTDTQYF.

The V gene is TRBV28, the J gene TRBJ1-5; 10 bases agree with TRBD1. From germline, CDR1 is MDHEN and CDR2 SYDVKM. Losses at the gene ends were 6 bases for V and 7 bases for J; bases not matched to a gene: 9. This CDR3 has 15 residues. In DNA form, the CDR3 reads TGTGCCAGCAGATACGCCGGGACAGGGGTCCAGCCCCAGCATTTT. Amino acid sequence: CASRYAGTGVQPQHF.

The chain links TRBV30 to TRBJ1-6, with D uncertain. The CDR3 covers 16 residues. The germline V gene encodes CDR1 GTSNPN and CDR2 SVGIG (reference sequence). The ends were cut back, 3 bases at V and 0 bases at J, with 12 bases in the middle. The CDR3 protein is CAWRDGKSSYNSPLHF. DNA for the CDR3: TGTGCCTGGAGGGACGGAAAGAGCTCCTATAATTCACCCCTCCACTTT.

Here the CDR3 reads CASSPKALMGHRRDEKLFF. The CDR3 nucleotides read TGTGCCAGCAGCCCGAAAGCGTTGATGGGACATCGACGGGATGAAAAACTGTTTTTT. The chain joins TRBV7-3 to TRBJ1-4; D may be TRBD1 (6 bases). The V gene lost 5 bases and the J gene lost 6 bases, with 28 bases spanning the gap. CDR1 SGHTA and CDR2 FQGTGA come from the germline V gene. This CDR3 spans 19 amino acids.

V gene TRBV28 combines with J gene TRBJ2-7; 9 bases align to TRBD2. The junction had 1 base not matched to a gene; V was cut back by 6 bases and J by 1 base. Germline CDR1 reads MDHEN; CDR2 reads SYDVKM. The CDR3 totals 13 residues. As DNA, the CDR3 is TGTGCCAGCAGGACTAGCGGATCCTACGAGCAGTACTTC. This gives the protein CASRTSGSYEQYF.

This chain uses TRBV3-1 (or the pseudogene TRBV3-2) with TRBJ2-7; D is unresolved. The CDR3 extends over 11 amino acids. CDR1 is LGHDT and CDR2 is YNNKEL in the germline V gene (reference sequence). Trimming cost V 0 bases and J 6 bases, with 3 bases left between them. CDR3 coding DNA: TGTGCCAGCAGCCAAGATAGCGAGCAGTACTTC. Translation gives CASSQDSEQYF.

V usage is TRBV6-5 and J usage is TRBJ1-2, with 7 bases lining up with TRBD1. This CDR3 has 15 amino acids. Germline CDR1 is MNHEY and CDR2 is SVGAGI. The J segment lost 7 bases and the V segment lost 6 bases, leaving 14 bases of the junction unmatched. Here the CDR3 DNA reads TGTGCCAGCAGACCTCCATCGACAGGGCCTCCTGGCTACACCTTC. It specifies CASRPPSTGPPGYTF.

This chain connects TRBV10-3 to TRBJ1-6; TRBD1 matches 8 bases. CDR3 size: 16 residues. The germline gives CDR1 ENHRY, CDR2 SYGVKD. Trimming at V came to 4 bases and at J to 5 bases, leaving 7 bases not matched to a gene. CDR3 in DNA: TGTGCCATCAGTGTGTTGGACAGGGCGGATAATTCACCCCTCCACTTT. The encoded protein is CAISVLDRADNSPLHF.

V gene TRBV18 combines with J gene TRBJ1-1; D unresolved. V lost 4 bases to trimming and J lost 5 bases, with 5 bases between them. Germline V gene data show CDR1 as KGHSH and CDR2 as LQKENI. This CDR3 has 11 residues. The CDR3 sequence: CASSLATEAFF. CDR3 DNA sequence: TGTGCCAGCTCACTTGCGACTGAAGCTTTCTTT.

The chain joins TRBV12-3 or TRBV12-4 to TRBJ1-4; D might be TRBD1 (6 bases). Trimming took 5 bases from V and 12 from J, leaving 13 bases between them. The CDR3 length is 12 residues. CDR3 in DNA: TGTGCCAGCAGTCTAGAGAACAGGGAACTGTTTTTT. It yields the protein CASSLENRELFF.

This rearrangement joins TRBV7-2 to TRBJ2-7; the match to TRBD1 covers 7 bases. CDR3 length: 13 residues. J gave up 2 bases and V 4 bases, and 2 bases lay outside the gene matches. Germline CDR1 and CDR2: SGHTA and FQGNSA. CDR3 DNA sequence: TGTGCCAGCAGCTCGGACAGGCCCTACGAGCAGTACTTC. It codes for CASSSDRPYEQYF.

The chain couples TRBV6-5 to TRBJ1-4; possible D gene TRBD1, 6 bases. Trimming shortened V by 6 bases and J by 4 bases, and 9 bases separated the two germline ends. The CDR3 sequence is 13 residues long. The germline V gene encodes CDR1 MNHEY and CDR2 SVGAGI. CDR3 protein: CASRGHGNEKLFF. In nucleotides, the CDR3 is TGTGCCAGCAGGGGACACGGTAATGAAAAACTGTTTTTT.

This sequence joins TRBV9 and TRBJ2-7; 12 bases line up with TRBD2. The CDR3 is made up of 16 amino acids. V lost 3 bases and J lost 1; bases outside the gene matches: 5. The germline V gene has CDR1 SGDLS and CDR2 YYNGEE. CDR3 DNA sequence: TGTGCCAGCAGCGATACTAGCGGGAGGCAGTCCTACGAGCAGTACTTC. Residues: CASSDTSGRQSYEQYF.

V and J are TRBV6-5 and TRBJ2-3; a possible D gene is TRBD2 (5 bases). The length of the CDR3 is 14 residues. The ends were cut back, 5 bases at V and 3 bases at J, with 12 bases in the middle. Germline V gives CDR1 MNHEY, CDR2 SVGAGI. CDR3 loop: CASSKDSPTDTQYF. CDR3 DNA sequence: TGTGCCAGCAGTAAGGACTCACCGACAGATACGCAGTATTTT.

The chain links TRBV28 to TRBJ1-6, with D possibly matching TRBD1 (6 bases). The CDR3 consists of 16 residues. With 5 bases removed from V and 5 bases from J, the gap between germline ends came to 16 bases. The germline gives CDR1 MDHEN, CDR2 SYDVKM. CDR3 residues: CASSIRSGQNNSPLHF. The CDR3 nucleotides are TGTGCCAGCAGTATTAGATCGGGACAAAATAATTCACCCCTCCACTTT.

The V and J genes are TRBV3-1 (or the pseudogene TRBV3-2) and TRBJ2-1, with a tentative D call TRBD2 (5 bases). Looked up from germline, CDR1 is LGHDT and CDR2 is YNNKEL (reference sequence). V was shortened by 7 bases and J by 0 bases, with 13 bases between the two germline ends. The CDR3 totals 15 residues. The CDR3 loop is CASTHSESSYNEQFF. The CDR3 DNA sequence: TGTGCCAGCACCCATAGCGAGAGCTCCTACAATGAGCAGTTCTTC.

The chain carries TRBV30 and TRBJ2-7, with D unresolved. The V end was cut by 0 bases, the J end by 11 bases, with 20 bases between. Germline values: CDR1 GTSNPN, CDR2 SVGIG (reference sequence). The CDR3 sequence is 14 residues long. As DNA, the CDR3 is TGTGCCTGGAGTGTGGGCAGCCCTTTGGAAAAGGAGTACTTC. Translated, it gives CAWSVGSPLEKEYF.

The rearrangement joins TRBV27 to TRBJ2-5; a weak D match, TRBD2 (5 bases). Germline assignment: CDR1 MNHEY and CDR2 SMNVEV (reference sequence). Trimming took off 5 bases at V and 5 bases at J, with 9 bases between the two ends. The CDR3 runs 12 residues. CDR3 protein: CASSRRGETQYF. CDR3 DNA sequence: TGTGCCAGCAGTCGCCGAGGGGAGACCCAGTACTTC.